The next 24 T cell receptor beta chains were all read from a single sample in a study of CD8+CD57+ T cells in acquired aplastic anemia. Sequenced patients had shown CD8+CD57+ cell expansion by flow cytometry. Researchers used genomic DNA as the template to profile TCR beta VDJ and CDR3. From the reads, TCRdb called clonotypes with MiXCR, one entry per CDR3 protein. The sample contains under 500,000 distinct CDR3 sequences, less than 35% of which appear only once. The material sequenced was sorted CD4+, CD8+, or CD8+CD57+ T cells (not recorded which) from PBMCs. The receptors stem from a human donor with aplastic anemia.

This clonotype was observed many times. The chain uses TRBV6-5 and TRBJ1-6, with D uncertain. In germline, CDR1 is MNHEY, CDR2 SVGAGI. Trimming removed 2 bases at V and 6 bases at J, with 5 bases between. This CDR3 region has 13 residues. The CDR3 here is CASSYRRNSPLHF. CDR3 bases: TGTGCCAGCAGTTACAGGCGTAATTCACCCCTCCACTTT.

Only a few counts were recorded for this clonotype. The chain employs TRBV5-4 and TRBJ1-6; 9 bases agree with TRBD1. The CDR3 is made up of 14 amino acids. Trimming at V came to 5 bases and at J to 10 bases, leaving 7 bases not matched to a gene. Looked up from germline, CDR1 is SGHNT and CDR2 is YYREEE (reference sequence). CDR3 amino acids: CASSWDRVESPLHF. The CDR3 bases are TGTGCCAGCAGTTGGGACAGGGTGGAATCACCCCTCCACTTT.

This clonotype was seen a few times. CDR3 sequence reads: CASSTGTSGGRTDTQYF. The CDR3 nucleotides read TGTGCCAGCAGCACCGGGACTAGCGGGGGGCGCACAGATACGCAGTATTTT. The genes are TRBV2 and TRBJ2-3; 15 bases are shared with TRBD2. Germline V gene sequence: CDR1 SNHLY, CDR2 FYNNEI. The V and J ends lost 6 bases and 1 base, in that order; junction bases with no gene match: 5. This CDR3 contains 17 residues.

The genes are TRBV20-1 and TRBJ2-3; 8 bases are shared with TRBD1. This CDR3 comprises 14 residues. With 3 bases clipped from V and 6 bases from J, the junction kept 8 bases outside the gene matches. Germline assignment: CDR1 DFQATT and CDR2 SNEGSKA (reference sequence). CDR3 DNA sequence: TGCAGTGCTAGGAAGACAGGGGTTGGCGATACGCAGTATTTT. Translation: CSARKTGVGDTQYF.

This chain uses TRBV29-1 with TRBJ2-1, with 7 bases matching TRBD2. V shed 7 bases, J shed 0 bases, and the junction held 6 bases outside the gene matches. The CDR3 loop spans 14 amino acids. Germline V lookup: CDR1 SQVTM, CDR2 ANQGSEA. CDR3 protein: CSAEGTNSYNEQFF. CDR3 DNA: TGCAGCGCCGAAGGGACTAACTCCTACAATGAGCAGTTCTTC.

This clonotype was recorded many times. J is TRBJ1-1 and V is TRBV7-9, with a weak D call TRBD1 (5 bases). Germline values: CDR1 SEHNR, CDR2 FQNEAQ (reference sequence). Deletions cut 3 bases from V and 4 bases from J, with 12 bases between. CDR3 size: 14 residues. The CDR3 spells CASSLGGRGTEAFF. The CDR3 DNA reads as TGTGCCAGCAGCTTGGGGGGGAGGGGCACTGAAGCTTTCTTT.

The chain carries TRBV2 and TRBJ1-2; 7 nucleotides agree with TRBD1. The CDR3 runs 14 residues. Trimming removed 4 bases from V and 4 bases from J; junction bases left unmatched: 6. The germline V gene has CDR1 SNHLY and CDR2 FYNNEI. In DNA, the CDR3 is TGTGCCAGCAGTGGTCAACAGGGGAGCTATGGCTACACCTTC. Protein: CASSGQQGSYGYTF.

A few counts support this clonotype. The CDR3 here is CAWSVRTGGYGYTF. For the CDR3, the DNA is TGTGCCTGGAGTGTAAGGACAGGGGGCTATGGCTACACCTTC. The chain joins TRBV30 to TRBJ1-2; 10 bases agree with TRBD1. The germline CDR1 and CDR2 sequences are GTSNPN and SVGIG (reference sequence). The V segment lost 0 bases and the J segment 4 bases; nucleotides outside the gene matches: 2. The CDR3 runs 14 residues.

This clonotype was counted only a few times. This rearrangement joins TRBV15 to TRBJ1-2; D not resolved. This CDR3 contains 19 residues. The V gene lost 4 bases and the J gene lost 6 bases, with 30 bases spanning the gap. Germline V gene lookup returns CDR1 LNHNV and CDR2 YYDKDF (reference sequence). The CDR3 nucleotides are TGTGCCACCAGCACCCCGAAGAACTGCTCATCCCAACGGGGTCATGGCTACACCTTC. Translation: CATSTPKNCSSQRGHGYTF.

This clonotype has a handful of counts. CDR3 nucleotides: TGTGCCAGCAGCTTAGGGGCGCGGGGCCAGCAGAGAGAGACCCAGTACTTC. This codes for CASSLGARGQQRETQYF. This sequence joins TRBV7-6 and TRBJ2-5; TRBD2 might be the D (6 bases). V lost 1 base, J lost 4 bases, and 19 bases lay in between. Germline V gives CDR1 SGHVS, CDR2 FNYEAQ. The CDR3 length is 17 residues.

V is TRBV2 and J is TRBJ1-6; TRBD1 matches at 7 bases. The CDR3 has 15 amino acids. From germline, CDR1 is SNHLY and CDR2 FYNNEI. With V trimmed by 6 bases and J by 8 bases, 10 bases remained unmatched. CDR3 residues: CASRPGTVGHSPLHF. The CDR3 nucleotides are TGTGCCAGCAGACCAGGGACAGTGGGTCATTCACCCCTCCACTTT. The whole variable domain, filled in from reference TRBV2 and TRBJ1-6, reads EPEVTQTPSHQVTQMGQEVILRCVPISNHLYFYWYRQILGQKVEFLVSFYNNEISEKSEIFDDQFSVERPDGSNFTLKIRSTKLEDSAMYFCASRPGTVGHSPLHFGNGTRLTVT.

This CDR3 is CATSRDHGGQETQYF. Written as DNA, the CDR3 is TGTGCCACCAGCAGAGATCATGGGGGCCAAGAGACCCAGTACTTC. The chain recombines TRBV15 with TRBJ2-5, with D perhaps given as TRBD1 or TRBD2 (5 bases each). V lost 0 bases and J lost 1, with 9 bases in between. CDR1 LNHNV and CDR2 YYDKDF come from the germline V gene (reference sequence). The CDR3 runs 15 residues.

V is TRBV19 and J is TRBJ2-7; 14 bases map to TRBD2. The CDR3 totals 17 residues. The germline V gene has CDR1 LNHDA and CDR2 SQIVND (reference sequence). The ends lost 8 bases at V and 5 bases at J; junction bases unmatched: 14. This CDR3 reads CASSPGLAGVSVHEQYF. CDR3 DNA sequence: TGTGCCAGTTCGCCGGGACTAGCGGGAGTCTCTGTCCACGAGCAGTACTTC.

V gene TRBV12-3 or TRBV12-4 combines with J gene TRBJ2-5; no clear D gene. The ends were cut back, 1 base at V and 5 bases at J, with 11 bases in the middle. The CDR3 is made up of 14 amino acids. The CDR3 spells CASSLELSGETQYF. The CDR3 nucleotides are TGTGCCAGCAGTTTAGAGCTATCTGGGGAGACCCAGTACTTC.

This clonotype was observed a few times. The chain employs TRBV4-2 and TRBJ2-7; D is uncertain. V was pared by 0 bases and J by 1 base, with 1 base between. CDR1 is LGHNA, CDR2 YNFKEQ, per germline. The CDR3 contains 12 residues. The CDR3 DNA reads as TGTGCCAGCAGCCAAGAATCCTACGAGCAGTACTTC. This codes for CASSQESYEQYF.

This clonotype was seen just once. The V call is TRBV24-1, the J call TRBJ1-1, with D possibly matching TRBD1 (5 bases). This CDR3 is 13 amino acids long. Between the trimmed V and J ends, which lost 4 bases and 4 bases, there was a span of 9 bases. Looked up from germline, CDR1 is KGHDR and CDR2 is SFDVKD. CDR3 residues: CATSEQGRTEAFF. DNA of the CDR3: TGTGCCACCAGTGAGCAGGGACGCACTGAAGCTTTCTTT.

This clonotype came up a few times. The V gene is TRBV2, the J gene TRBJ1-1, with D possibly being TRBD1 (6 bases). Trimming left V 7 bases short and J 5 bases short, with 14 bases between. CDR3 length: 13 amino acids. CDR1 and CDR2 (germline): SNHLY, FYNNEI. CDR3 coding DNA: TGTGCCAGCAACGCCAGGGGCGGAACTGAAGCTTTCTTT. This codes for CASNARGGTEAFF.

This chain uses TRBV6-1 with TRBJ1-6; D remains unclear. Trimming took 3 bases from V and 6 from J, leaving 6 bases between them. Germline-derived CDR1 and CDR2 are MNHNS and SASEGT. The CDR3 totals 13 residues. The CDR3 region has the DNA TGTGCCAGCAGTGAGGCCGCTAATTCACCCCTCCACTTT. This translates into CASSEAANSPLHF.

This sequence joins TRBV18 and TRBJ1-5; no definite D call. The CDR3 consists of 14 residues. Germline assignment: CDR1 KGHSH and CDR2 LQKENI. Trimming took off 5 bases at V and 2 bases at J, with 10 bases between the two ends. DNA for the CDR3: TGTGCCAGCTCATTTGCCGTGGGCAATCAGCCCCAGCATTTT. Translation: CASSFAVGNQPQHF. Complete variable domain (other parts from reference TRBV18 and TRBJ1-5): NAGVMQNPRHLVRRRGQEARLRCSPMKGHSHVYWYRQLPEEGLKFMVYLQKENIIDESGMPKERFSAEFPKEGPSILRIQQVVRGDSAAYFCASSFAVGNQPQHFGDGTRLSIL.

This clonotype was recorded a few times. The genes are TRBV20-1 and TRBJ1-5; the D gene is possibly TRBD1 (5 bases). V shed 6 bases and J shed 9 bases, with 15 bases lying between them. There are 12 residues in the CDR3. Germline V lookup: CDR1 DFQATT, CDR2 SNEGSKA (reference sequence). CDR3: CSAGGTQGPQHF. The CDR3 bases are TGCAGTGCGGGGGGGACCCAAGGGCCCCAGCATTTT.

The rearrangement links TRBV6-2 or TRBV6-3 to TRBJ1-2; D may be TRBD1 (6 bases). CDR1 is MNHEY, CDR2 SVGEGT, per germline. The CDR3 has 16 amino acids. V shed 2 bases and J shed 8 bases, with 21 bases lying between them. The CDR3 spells CASSYRSSRGFYGYTF. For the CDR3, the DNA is TGTGCCAGCAGTTACCGTTCGTCCAGGGGATTTTACGGCTACACCTTC.

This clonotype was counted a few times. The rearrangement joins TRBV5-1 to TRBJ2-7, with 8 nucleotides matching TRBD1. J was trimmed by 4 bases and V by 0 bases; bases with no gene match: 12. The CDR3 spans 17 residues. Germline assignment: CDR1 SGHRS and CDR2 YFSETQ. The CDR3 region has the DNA TGCGCCAGCAGCTTGGCAGTCCGGACAGGGAAACTGTACGAGCAGTACTTC. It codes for CASSLAVRTGKLYEQYF. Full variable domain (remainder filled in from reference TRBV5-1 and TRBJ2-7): KAGVTQTPRYLIKTRGQQVTLSCSPISGHRSVSWYQQTPGQGLQFLFEYFSETQRNKGNFPGRFSGRQFSNSRSEMNVSTLELGDSALYLCASSLAVRTGKLYEQYFGPGTRLTVT.

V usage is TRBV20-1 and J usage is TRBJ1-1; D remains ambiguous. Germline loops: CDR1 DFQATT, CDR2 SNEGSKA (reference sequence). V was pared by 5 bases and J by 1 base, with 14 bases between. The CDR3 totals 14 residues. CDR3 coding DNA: TGCAGTGCTTCGGCAGTTGGGCGGAACACTGAAGCTTTCTTT. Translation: CSASAVGRNTEAFF.

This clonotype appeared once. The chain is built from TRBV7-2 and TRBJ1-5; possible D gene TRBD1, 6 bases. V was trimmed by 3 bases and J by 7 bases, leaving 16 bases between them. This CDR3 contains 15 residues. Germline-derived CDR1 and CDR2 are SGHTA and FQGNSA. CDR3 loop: CASSFGRGLYQPQHF. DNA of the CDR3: TGTGCCAGCAGCTTTGGCAGGGGTCTGTACCAGCCCCAGCATTTT.